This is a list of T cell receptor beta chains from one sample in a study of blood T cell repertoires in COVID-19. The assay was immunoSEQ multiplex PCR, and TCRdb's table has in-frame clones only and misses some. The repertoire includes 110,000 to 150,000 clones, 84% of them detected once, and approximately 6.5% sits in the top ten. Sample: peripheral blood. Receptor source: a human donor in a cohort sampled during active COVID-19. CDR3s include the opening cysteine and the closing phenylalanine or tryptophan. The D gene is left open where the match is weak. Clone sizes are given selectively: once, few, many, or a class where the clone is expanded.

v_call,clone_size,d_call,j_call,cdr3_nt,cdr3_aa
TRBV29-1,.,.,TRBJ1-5,TGCAGCGTCGAGCCGGGATCTAGCAATCAGCCCCAGCATTTT,CSVEPGSSNQPQHF
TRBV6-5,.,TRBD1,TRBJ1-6,TGTGCCAGCAGTTCCTCGGGGACAGATTATTCACCCCTCCACTTT,CASSSSGTDYSPLHF
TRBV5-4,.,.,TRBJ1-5,TGTGCCAGCAGTCCGGGACTGAATCAGCCCCAGCATTTT,CASSPGLNQPQHF
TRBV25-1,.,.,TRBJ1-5,TGTGCCAGCAGTGAAGATAGAGGCTCTGGACAGCCCCAGCATTTT,CASSEDRGSGQPQHF
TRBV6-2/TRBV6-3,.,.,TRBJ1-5,TGTGCCAGCAGTGATGGGCCTCAGCCCCAGCATTTT,CASSDGPQPQHF
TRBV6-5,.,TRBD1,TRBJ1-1,TGTGCCAGCATTCGGGACAGGGTGGGCACTGAAGCTTTCTTT,CASIRDRVGTEAFF
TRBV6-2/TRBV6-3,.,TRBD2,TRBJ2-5,TGTGCCAGCAGTTACTTGACTAGCGGCGGGACCCAGTACTTC,CASSYLTSGGTQYF
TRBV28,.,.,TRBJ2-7,TGTGCCAGCAGTCCGGCGGGCGGCGGGTCCCACGAGCAGTACTTC,CASSPAGGGSHEQYF
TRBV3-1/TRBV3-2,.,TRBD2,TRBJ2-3,TGTGCCAGCAGCCAAGTGGGGGGACTAGCGGGGACAGATACGCAGTATTTT,CASSQVGGLAGTDTQYF
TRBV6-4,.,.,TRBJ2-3,TGTGCCAGCAGTGACTCGGGCGGGGGCACAGATACGCAGTATTTT,CASSDSGGGTDTQYF
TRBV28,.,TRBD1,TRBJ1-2,TGTGCCAGCAGACCCGGACAGGGGAGAGGACACACCTTC,CASRPGQGRGHTF
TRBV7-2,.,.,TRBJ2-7,TGTGCCAGCAGCTCTAGTGCAGGGGCACGATACGAGCAGTACTTC,CASSSSAGARYEQYF
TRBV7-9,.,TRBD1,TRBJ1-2,TGTGCCAGCAGCTACTACGGACAGGGGGCGCGTTATGGCTACACCTTC,CASSYYGQGARYGYTF
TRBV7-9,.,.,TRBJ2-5,TGTGCCAGCAGCGTCCCCATGGAGACCCAGTACTTC,CASSVPMETQYF
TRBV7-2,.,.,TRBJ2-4,TGTGCCAGCAGCGCCAATCGGGACATTCAGTACTTC,CASSANRDIQYF
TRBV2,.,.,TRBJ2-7,TGTGCCAGCAGTGACCAGGGTACCTACGAGCAGTACTTC,CASSDQGTYEQYF
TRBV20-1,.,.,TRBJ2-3,TGCAGTGCTAGTTTCGGGACTTCAGATACGCAGTATTTT,CSASFGTSDTQYF
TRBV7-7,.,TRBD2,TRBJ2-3,TGTGCTAGCAGCCAGAGCGGGGCTAGCACAGATACGCAGTATTTT,CASSQSGASTDTQYF
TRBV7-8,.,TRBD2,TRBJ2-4,TGTGCCAGCAGCTTAGCCCTAGCGGGGGCCCTGGACATTCAGTACTTC,CASSLALAGALDIQYF
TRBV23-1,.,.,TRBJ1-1,TGCGCCAGCACCCGCCCCAGGGATCATGAAGCTTTCTTT,CASTRPRDHEAFF
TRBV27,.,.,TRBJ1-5,TGTGCCAGCAGTTTTAATTCCGGGGTTCAGCCCCAGCATTTT,CASSFNSGVQPQHF
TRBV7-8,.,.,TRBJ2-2,TGTGCCAGCAGCTCCTACACCGGGGAGCTGTTTTTT,CASSSYTGELFF
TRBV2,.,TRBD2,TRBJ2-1,TGTGCCAGCAGAGATATTCTAGCGGGGGGGGTCTACAATGAGCAGTTCTTC,CASRDILAGGVYNEQFF
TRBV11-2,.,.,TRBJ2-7,TGTGCCAGCAGCTTAGAGCGGCTAGCTGAGCAGTACTTC,CASSLERLAEQYF
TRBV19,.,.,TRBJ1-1,TGTGCCAGTAACCACCTAGGGGACACTGAAGCTTTCTTT,CASNHLGDTEAFF
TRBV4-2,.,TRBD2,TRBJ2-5,TGTGCCAGCAGCCGAGAGCGGGGGGGACAAGAGACCCAGTACTTC,CASSRERGGQETQYF
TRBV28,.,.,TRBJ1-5,TGTGCCAGCTTTCGACAACGCAATCAGCCCCAGCATTTT,CASFRQRNQPQHF
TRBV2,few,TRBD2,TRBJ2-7,TGTGCCAGCAGTGATCGGGCTAGCGGGGTCACCTACGAGCAGTACTTC,CASSDRASGVTYEQYF
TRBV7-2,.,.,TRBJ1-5,TGTGCCAGCAGCTTAGACTCGGGGCAGCCCCAGCATTTT,CASSLDSGQPQHF
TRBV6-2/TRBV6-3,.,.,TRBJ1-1,TGTGCCAGCAGTTACCTTAGACAGGACACTGAAGCTTTCTTT,CASSYLRQDTEAFF
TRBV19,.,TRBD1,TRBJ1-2,TGTGCCAGTAGACCGACAGGGGTTGGTGGCTACACCTTC,CASRPTGVGGYTF
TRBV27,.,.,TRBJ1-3,TGTGCCAGCAGTCCCACCCAGGTCGTTGGAAACACCATATATTTT,CASSPTQVVGNTIYF
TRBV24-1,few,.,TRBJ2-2,TGTGCCACCAGCGGAAGGGGTACCGGGGAGCTGTTTTTT,CATSGRGTGELFF
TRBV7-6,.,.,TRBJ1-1,TGTGCCAGCAGCTTAGGGGGCCCGAACACTGAAGCTTTCTTT,CASSLGGPNTEAFF
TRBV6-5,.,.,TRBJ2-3,TGTGCCAGCAGTAACAGGGCTTATACGCAGTATTTT,CASSNRAYTQYF
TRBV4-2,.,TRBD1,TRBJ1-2,TGTGCCAGCAGCCAAGCCGGACAGGGGCAGGCTGGCTACACCTTC,CASSQAGQGQAGYTF
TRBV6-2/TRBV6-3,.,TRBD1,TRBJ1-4,TGTGCCAGCAGTGGACAGGGTCGAGGATACGAAAAACTGTTTTTT,CASSGQGRGYEKLFF
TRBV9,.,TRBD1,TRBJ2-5,TGTGCCAGCAGCGTAATCGGGACAGGGGGCTTCCAAGAGACCCAGTACTTC,CASSVIGTGGFQETQYF
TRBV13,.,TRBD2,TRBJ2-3,TGTGCCAGCAGCCAAAACTGGGCGGGGGGGCTTTTTGCAGATACGCAGTATTTT,CASSQNWAGGLFADTQYF
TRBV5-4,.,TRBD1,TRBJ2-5,TGTGCCAGCAGCTTGGGACAGGGGGTCGAGACCCAGTACTTC,CASSLGQGVETQYF
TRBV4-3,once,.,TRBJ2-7,TGCGCCAGCAGCCAATCGTGGACATCCTCCTACGAGCAGTACTTC,CASSQSWTSSYEQYF
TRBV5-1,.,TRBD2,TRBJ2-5,TGCGCCAGCAGCTTAACTAGCGGGGGGAGGAGGGAGACCCAGTACTTC,CASSLTSGGRRETQYF
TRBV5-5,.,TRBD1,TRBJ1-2,TGTGCCAGCAGCTCTGGGGGGACAGGGTATGGCTACACCTTC,CASSSGGTGYGYTF
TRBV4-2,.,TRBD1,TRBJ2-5,TGTGCCAGCAGCCAAGAGTTGACAGGGCAGACCCAGTACTTC,CASSQELTGQTQYF
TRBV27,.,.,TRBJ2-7,TGTGCCAGCAGTGACGGGGGGCAGCCCTCCTACGAGCAGTACTTC,CASSDGGQPSYEQYF
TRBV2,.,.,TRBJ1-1,TGTGCCAGCAGTGAAGCTTCGAGGTATTCAGCTTTCTTT,CASSEASRYSAFF
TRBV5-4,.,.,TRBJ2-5,TGTGCCAGCAGCTCGGGACTGCTGACTCAAGAGACCCAGTACTTC,CASSSGLLTQETQYF
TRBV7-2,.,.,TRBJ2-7,TGTGCCAGCAGCTTAATCCGGGTAACCTACGAGCAGTACTTC,CASSLIRVTYEQYF